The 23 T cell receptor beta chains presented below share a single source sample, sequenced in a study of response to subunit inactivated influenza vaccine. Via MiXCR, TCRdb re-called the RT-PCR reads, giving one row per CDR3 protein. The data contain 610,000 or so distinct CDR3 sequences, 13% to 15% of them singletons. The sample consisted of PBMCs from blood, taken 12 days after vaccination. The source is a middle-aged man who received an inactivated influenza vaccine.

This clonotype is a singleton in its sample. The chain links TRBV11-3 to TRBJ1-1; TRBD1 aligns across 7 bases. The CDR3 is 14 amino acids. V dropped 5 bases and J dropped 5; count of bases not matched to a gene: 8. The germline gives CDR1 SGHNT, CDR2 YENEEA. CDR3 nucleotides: TGTGCCAGCAGCCCGGGACAGAGAAGTACTGAAGCTTTCTTT. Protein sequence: CASSPGQRSTEAFF. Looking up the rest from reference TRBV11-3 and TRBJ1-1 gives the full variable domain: EAGVVQSPRYKIIEKKQPVAFWCNPISGHNTLYWYLQNLGQGPELLIRYENEEAVDDSQLPKDRFSAERLKGVDSTLKIQPAELGDSAVYLCASSPGQRSTEAFFGQGTRLTVV.

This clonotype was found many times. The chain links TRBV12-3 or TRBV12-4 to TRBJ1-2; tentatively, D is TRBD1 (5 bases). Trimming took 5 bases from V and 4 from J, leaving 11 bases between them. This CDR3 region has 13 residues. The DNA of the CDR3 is TGTGCCAGCAGTGAAAGAACAGGCTATGGCTACACCTTC. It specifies CASSERTGYGYTF.

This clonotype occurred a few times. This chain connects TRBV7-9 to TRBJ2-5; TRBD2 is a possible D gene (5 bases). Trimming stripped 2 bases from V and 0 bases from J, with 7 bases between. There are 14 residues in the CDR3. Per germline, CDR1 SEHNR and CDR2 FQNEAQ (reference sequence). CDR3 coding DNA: TGTGCCAGCAGCTTATTAGCGTACCAAGAGACCCAGTACTTC. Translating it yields CASSLLAYQETQYF.

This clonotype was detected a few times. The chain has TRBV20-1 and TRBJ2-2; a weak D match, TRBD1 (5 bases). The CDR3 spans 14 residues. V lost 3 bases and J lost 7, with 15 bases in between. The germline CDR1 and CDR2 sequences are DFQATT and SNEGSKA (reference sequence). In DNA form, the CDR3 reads TGCAGTGCTAGTTGGCAGGAAGGGGTCGGGGAGCTGTTTTTT. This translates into CSASWQEGVGELFF.

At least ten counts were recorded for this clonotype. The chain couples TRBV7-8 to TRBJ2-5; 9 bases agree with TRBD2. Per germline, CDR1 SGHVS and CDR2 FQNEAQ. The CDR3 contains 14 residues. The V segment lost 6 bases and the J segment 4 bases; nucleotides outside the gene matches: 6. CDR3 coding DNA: TGTGCCAGCAGGCTTAGCGGGAGATCAGAGACCCAGTACTTC. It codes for CASRLSGRSETQYF.

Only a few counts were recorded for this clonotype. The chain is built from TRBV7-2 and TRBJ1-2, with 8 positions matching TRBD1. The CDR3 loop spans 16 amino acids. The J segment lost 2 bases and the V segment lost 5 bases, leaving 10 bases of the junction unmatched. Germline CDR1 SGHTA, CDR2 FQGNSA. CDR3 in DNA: TGTGCCAGCAGCCGGTACCCTCGGACAGGGAACTATGGCTACACCTTC. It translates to CASSRYPRTGNYGYTF.

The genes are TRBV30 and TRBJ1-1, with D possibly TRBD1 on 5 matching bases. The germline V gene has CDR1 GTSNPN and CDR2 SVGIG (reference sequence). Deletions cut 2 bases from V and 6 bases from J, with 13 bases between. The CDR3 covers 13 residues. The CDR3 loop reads CAWSTTGLAEAFF. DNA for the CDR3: TGTGCCTGGAGTACCACAGGCTTGGCTGAAGCTTTCTTT.

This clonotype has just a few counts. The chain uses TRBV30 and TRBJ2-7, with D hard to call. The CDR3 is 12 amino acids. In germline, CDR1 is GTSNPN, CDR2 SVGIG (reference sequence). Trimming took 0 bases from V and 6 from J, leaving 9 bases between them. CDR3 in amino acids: CAWSVSAGEQYF. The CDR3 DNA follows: TGTGCCTGGAGTGTCTCTGCCGGCGAGCAGTACTTC.

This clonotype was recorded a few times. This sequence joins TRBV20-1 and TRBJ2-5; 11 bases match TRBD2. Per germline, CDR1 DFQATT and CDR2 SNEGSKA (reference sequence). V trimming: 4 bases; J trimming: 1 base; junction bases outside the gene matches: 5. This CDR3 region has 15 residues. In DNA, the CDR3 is TGCAGTGCTACCGAGACTAGCGGGACCCAAGAGACCCAGTACTTC. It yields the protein CSATETSGTQETQYF.

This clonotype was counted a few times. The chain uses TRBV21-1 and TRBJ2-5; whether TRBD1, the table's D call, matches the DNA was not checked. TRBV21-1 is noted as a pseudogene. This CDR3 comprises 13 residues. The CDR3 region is CASSKGGVETQYF. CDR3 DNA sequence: TGTGCCAGCAGCAAAGGAGGGGTAGAGACCCAGTACTTC.

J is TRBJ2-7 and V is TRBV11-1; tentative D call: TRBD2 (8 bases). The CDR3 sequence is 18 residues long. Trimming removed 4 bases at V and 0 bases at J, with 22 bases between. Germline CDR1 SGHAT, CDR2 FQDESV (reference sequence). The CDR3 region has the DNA TGTGCCAGCAGCTCCGGGGGGGTAGGTTGGGACAGCTCCTACGAGCAGTACTTC. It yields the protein CASSSGGVGWDSSYEQYF. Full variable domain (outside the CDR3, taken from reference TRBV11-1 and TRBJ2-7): EAEVAQSPRYKITEKSQAVAFWCDPISGHATLYWYRQILGQGPELLVQFQDESVVDDSQLPKDRFSAERLKGVDSTLKIQPAELGDSAMYLCASSSGGVGWDSSYEQYFGPGTRLTVT.

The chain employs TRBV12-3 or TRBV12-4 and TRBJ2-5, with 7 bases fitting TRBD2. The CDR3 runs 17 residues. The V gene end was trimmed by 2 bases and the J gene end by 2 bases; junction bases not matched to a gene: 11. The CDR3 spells CASSLFSRGILQETQYF. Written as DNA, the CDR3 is TGTGCCAGCAGTTTATTTTCGCGGGGGATCCTGCAAGAGACCCAGTACTTC.

This chain's CDR3 is CASSYLFRKNTGELFF. For the CDR3, the DNA is TGTGCCAGCAGTTATTTGTTCCGGAAAAACACCGGGGAGCTGTTTTTT. This sequence joins TRBV6-5 and TRBJ2-2, with D uncertain. In germline, CDR1 is MNHEY, CDR2 SVGAGI. CDR3 length equals 16 residues. The V end lost 3 bases, the J end lost 2 bases, and 13 bases lay between the germline ends.

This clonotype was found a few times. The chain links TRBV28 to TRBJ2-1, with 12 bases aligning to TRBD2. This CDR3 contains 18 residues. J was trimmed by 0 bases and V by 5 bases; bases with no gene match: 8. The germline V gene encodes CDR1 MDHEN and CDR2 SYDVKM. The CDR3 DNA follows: TGTGCCAGCAGTCAAGGGACTAGCGGGTTACTCTCCTACAATGAGCAGTTCTTC. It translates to CASSQGTSGLLSYNEQFF.

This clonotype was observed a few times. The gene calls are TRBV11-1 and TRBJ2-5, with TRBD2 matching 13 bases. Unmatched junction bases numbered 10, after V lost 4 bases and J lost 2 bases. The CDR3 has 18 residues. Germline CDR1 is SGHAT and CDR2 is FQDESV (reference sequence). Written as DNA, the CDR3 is TGTGCCAGCAGCTCACTAGCGGGGGGGCCGGTGGGACAAGAGACCCAGTACTTC. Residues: CASSSLAGGPVGQETQYF.

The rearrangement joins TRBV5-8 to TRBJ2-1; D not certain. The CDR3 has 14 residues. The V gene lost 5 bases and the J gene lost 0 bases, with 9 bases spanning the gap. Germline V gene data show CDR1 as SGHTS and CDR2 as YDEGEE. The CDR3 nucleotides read TGTGCCAGCAGACTTAAGAGCTCCTACAATGAGCAGTTCTTC. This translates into CASRLKSSYNEQFF.

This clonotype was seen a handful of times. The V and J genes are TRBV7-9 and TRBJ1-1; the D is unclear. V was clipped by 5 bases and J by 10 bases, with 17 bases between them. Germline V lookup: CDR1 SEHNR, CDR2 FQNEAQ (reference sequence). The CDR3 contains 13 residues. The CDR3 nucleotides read TGTGCCAGCAGCCCGAATACCAGGACGGGAGCTTTCTTT. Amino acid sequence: CASSPNTRTGAFF.

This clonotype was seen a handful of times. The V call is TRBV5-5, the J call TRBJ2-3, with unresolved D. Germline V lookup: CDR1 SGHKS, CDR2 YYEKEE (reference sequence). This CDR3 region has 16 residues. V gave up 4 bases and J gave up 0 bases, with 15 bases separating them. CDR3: CASSVAPQDSTDTQYF. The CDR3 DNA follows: TGTGCCAGCAGCGTAGCCCCCCAGGATAGCACAGATACGCAGTATTTT.

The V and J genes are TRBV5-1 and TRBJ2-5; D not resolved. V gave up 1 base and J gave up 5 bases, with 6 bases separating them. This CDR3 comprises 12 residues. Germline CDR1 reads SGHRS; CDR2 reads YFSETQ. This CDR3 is CASSLQEETQYF. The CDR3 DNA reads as TGCGCCAGCAGCTTGCAGGAGGAGACCCAGTACTTC. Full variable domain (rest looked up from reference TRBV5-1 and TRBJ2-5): KAGVTQTPRYLIKTRGQQVTLSCSPISGHRSVSWYQQTPGQGLQFLFEYFSETQRNKGNFPGRFSGRQFSNSRSEMNVSTLELGDSALYLCASSLQEETQYFGPGTRLLVL.

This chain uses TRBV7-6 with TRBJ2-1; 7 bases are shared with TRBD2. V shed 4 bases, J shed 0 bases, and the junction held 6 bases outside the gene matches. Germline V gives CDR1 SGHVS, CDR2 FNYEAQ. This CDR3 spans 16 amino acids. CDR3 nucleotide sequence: TGTGCCAGCAGCTCCGGGGAGGGTTTCTCCTACAATGAGCAGTTCTTC. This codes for CASSSGEGFSYNEQFF.

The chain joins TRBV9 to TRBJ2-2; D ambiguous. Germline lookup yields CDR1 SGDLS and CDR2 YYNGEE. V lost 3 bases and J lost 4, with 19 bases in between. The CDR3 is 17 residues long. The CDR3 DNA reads TGTGCCAGCAGCGCAAACCCGGTCCAGATAAGCACCGGGGAGCTGTTTTTT. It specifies CASSANPVQISTGELFF.

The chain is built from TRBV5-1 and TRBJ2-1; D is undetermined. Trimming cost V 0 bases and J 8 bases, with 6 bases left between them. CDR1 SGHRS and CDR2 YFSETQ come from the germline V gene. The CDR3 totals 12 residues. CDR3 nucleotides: TGCGCCAGCAGCTTGGATAGGTATGAGCAGTTCTTC. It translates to CASSLDRYEQFF.

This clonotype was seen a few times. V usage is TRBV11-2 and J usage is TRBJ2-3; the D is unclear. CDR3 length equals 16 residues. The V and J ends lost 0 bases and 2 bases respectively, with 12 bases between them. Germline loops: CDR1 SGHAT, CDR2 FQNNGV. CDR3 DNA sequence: TGTGCCAGCAGCTTAGACTACTCCTCTTACACAGATACGCAGTATTTT. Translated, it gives CASSLDYSSYTDTQYF.